This T cell receptor (beta chain) was identified during a study of blood T cell repertoires in COVID-19. As for the study in general: The analysed material was cDNA or gDNA that came from T cells, B-cell-depleted T cells, or PBMCs.

The length of the CDR3 is 15 residues. Germline V CDR1 and CDR2: KGHSH, LQKENI. Germline trimming cut 5 bases from V and 1 base from J; bases unmatched to any gene: 3. Per the original data handling: Amplification from reference gene primers served as the basis for estimated nucleated cell counts. Libraries were prepared by immunoSEQ multiplex PCR; TCRdb keeps only in-frame clonotypes and omits some of them. That table gives V, J and clone size, and the DNA gave D and trimming. The sample holds 390,000 or so clones, roughly 88% seen once. The sequenced sample consisted of peripheral blood. The TCR sequence derives from a woman aged 25-40 years with active or convalescent COVID-19. The chain combines TRBV18 with TRBJ2-3, with 10 bases lining up with TRBD2. CDR3 nucleotides: TGTGCCAGCTCATCCGGACTAGCGGGCACAGATACGCAGTATTTT. As protein: CASSSGLAGTDTQYF.